The sample holds a few counts of the clone carrying this TCR beta chain. Its antigen remains unidentified. Then a second PCR, running about 6 to 12 cycles, was carried out with a sample-barcoded 5' primer and a J-beta primer mix. TCRdb re-derived calls from the 5' RACE reads in MiXCR, one entry per CDR3 protein. The sample contains about 900,000 distinct CDR3 sequences, roughly 48% of which appear only once. The sample comes from a study of blood T cells in healthy people across ages. Findings of the study overall: TCR beta diversity, measured per million T cells, fell in a roughly linear way with age. Possibly confounding the expanded clonotype changes was the fact that donor CMV status was unknown.

Isolation of PBMCs gave at least 6 million cells per sample. Total RNA, at least 5 micrograms per sample, was extracted from PBMCs. Sequenced input: blood. The source is a man aged 25 to 40 in good health.

The CDR3 reads CASSPRLAGAPDDEQFF. The CDR3 DNA reads TGCGCCAGCAGCCCCCGATTAGCGGGGGCCCCGGACGATGAGCAGTTCTTC. This sequence joins TRBV4-3 and TRBJ2-1; 9 positions match TRBD2. Trimming at V came to 4 bases and at J to 8 bases, leaving 15 bases not matched to a gene. The CDR3 is 17 amino acids. Per the germline V gene, CDR1 is LGHNA and CDR2 is YSLEER.